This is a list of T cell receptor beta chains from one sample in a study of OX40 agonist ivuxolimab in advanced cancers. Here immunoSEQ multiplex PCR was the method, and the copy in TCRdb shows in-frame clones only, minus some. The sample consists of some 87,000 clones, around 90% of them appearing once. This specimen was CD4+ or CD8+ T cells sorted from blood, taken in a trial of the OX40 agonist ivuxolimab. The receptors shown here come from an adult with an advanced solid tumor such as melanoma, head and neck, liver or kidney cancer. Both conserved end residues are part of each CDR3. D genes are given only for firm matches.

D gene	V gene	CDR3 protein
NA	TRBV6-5	CAVPATRLYGYTF
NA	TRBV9	CASSRWNEQFF
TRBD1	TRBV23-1	CASSRGQGVGVDAGYTF
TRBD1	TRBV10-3	CAISTGVESGYTF
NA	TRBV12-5	CASGLGQTAQETQYF
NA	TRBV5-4	CASSLGSGVPYEQYF
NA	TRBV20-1	CSTYGYTF
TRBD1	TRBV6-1	CASTRGISQPQHF
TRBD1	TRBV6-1	CASSEGQPYYGYTF
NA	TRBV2	CASSRSQGSNQPQHF
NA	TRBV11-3	CASRPPGSGNTIYF
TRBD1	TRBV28	CASSPMLRGRSGYTF
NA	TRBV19	CASSIVASGHTEAFF
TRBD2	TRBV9	CASSRGTSGMYEQYF
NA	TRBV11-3	CASSLGGRGAYEQYF
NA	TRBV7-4	CASSPGLPRGEQYF
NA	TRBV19	CASSINGGNYGYTF
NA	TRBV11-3	CASSLFSDLYDTQYF